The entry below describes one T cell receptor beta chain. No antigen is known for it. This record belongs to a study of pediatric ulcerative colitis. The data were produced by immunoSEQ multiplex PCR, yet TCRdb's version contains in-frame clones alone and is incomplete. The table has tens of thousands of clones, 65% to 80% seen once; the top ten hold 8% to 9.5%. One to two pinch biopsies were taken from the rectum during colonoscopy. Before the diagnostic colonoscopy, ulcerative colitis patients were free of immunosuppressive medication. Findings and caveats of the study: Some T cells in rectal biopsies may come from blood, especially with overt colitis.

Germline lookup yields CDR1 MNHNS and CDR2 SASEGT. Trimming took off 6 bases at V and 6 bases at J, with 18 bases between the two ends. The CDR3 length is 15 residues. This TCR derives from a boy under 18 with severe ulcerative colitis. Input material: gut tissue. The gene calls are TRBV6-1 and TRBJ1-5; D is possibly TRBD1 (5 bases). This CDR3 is CASSRWGGEGQPQHF. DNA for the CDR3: TGTGCCAGCAGCCGGTGGGGCGGGGAGGGTCAGCCCCAGCATTTT.